Sequencing of this TCR beta chain was carried out in a study of CD8+ T cells in alopecia areata (dated by TCRdb to 2017 to 2018). A note on the overall study: The treated patients took part in an open-label pilot trial in which moderate-to-severe alopecia areata was treated with oral tofacitinib at 5 to 10 mg twice daily. Tofacitinib was administered for 6 to 18 months, and 6 months of follow-up off drug were then conducted to assess delayed response and recurrence. For the treated patients, the SALT score, which quantifies what percentage of scalp surface area is affected, served as the measure of disease severity. High-throughput TCRbeta sequencing was used to examine T cell clonal expansion in alopecia areata in both the C3H/HeJ mouse model and human patients. Scalp tissue and sorted CD4+ and CD8+ peripheral blood T cells from patchy and totalis/universalis alopecia areata patients and from healthy controls were covered by human TCRbeta sequencing. Patients on tofacitinib were biopsied at baseline and after 4 and 24 weeks of treatment, and several of the patients also had a later scalp biopsy. Scalp clonality was compared among normal scalp (n=4), patchy alopecia areata scalp (n=8), and alopecia totalis/universalis scalp (n=8). RNA came from the PAXgene miRNA kit for fixed scalp, the miRNeasy kit for PBMCs, and the RNeasy kit for mouse skin. Amplification of TCRbeta CDR3 regions was done by immunoSEQ multiplex PCR using 35 Vbeta forward primers and 13 Jbeta reverse primers. Overall study outcomes, separate from this receptor: Compared with mice, TCR sequences shared between patients were less clear, possibly partly because of HLA diversity across the patient population. With tofacitinib, both scalp clonality and the number of expanded CD8+ clones among the top 100 scalp clones went down significantly. Compared with normal scalp, lesional scalp, particularly in alopecia totalis/universalis, had higher clonality and more expanded CD8+ clones, which suggests antigenic drive. Resident alphabeta T cells in normal human skin are also sequenced, complicating scalp TCR repertoire analysis, unlike mouse skin dominated by gammadelta T cells. Because the treated cohort was small and included a single nonresponder, larger studies are needed to assess links between baseline CD8+ expansion and response. Many expanded lesional clones persisted in scalp and blood during tofacitinib treatment, which may partly explain relapse after stopping treatment.

Library preparation used the immunoSEQ multiplex PCR assay. RNA was extracted from all samples and reverse transcribed into cDNA as template for TCR sequencing. First-strand cDNA was synthesized using SuperScript III with a 2:1 mix of oligo-dT and random hexamers. A synthetic immune receptor repertoire was used to measure amplification bias, and any remaining bias was corrected computationally. In the source study's methods: Raw reads were preprocessed to remove errors, and CDR3 was defined by IMGT conventions from the conserved cysteine to phenylalanine. To get clonality, Shannon entropy was normalized by log2 of the number of productive unique TCRs and the result was subtracted from 1. Whether scalp clones were CD4 or CD8 was inferred by matching scalp TCRbeta sequences against CD4 and CD8 repertoires sorted from blood. TCRdb provides this immuneACCESS table in a form limited to in-frame rearrangements. Some clones are lacking; in checked studies, under half of them reflect an unresolved V gene, and why the rest are absent is not known. That table gives V, J and clone size, and the DNA gave D and trimming. The sample profile shows some 80,000 clones; approximately 70% of them were found once. The ten top clones hold 20% to 30% of the sample.

The sample's time point label is to be understood as: 20 to 30 weeks on oral tofacitinib. In light of the paper, this sample's treatment or condition label describes: oral pan-JAK inhibitor, 5-10 mg twice daily. Lesional scalp punch biopsies and peripheral blood were collected from alopecia areata patients. PBMCs were separated by density centrifugation and stained for CD3, CD4 and CD8, after which CD4+ and CD8+ T cells were sorted on a FACSAria. With regard to this clone: There is no known antigen for this receptor. Base qualities are not at hand, and no much larger clone is one base apart.

Trimming leaves V shorter by 0 bases and J shorter by 5 bases, with the junction holding 10 bases beyond the gene matches. CDR3 length: 17 amino acids, cysteine to phenylalanine. Only the CDR3 DNA is retained, 51 bases long and in frame from the first base. The germline V gene encodes CDR1 SEHNR and CDR2 FQNEAQ (reference sequence). The sequence was obtained from a human donor with alopecia areata. The sequence joins TRBV7-9 to TRBJ2-5; the central 9 bases match TRBD2. The sample in question was CD8+ T cells sorted from blood, obtained at week 24, from a patient treated with tofacitinib. The DNA reads as follows: TGTGCCAGCAGCTTAGCGCTTGGCGGGGGGGCCGTGGAGACCCAGTACTTC. This sequence encodes CASSLALGGGAVETQYF.